The rows below give T cell receptor beta chains drawn from one sample of a study of shared clonotypes between healthy human individuals. Profiled with immunoSEQ multiplex PCR; TCRdb holds only in-frame clones, not every one. This sample has about 1 million clones; more than 65% occur once, and the top ten carry roughly 1.5%. The sequenced material came from memory CD4+ T cells sorted from blood. These TCRs come from a man aged 18-30 years in good health. The CDR3 runs from the conserved cysteine through the conserved F or W. Fields, in order: V gene, clone size, D gene, J gene, CDR3 DNA, CDR3 protein. D genes are given only for firm matches. Size values are once, few and many counts, or a class for expanded clones, and some rows have none.

V: TRBV2
size: NA
D: NA
J: TRBJ2-2
DNA: TGTGCCAGCAGTGGGAGGGGTGCCACCGGGGAGCTGTTTTTT
CDR3: CASSGRGATGELFF

V: TRBV7-6
size: NA
D: TRBD1
J: TRBJ2-3
DNA: TGTGCCAGCAGCTCCGGAGGGACAGGGGGGGATACGCAGTATTTT
CDR3: CASSSGGTGGDTQYF

V: TRBV28
size: NA
D: TRBD1
J: TRBJ2-2
DNA: TGTGCCAGCAGTCCTAGGGGCCAGGGGGCATCCGGGGAGCTGTTTTTT
CDR3: CASSPRGQGASGELFF

V: TRBV29-1
size: NA
D: NA
J: TRBJ1-2
DNA: TGCAGCGTTGAAGATCGGATTCACTATGGCTACACCTTC
CDR3: CSVEDRIHYGYTF

V: TRBV5-1
size: NA
D: NA
J: TRBJ1-1
DNA: TGCGCCAGCACCAGGGATTACGGGAACACTGAAGCTTTCTTT
CDR3: CASTRDYGNTEAFF

V: TRBV19
size: NA
D: NA
J: TRBJ2-7
DNA: TGTGCCAGTAGTGTGGGCTACGAGCAGTACTTC
CDR3: CASSVGYEQYF

V: TRBV29-1
size: NA
D: NA
J: TRBJ2-7
DNA: TGCAGCGCCACAGGAGGCTACCCCTACGAGCAGTACTTC
CDR3: CSATGGYPYEQYF

V: TRBV20-1
size: NA
D: NA
J: TRBJ2-5
DNA: TGCAGTGCTAACGCGCGGGAGACCCAGTACTTC
CDR3: CSANARETQYF

V: TRBV4-1
size: few
D: TRBD2
J: TRBJ2-7
DNA: TGCGCCAGCAGCCACGGGTGGACCCGGACTAGCGGGGGGAACGAGCAGTACTTC
CDR3: CASSHGWTRTSGGNEQYF

V: TRBV4-3
size: NA
D: TRBD1
J: TRBJ2-5
DNA: TGCGCCAGCAGCCGGGACAGGGGGCAAGAGACCCAGTACTTC
CDR3: CASSRDRGQETQYF